A selection of T cell receptor beta chains follows, all from one sample in a study of Ad26.COV2.S vaccination and SARS-CoV-2 variants. Assay used: immunoSEQ multiplex PCR; TCRdb lists only in-frame clones, some missing. The data contain approximately 400,000 clones, roughly 94% of them singletons. The sample was peripheral blood, taken after recovery from COVID-19. The receptor set was obtained from a human donor who had recovered from COVID-19. CDR3s include the opening cysteine and the closing phenylalanine or tryptophan. Fields, in order: D gene, J gene, V gene, clone size, CDR3 length, CDR3 protein, CDR3 DNA. A D gene is named only where the DNA matches it firmly. The listing skips clone size in some rows; elsewhere it reads once, few, many or a size class.

d_gene: .; j_gene: TRBJ1-1; v_gene: TRBV5-1; abundance: .; len: 16; CDR3aa: CASSDYALGRDTEAFF; CDR3nt: TGCGCCAGCAGCGATTACGCATTAGGGAGGGACACTGAAGCTTTCTTT
d_gene: .; j_gene: TRBJ2-7; v_gene: TRBV5-1; abundance: .; len: 13; CDR3aa: CASSLAGHQVQYF; CDR3nt: TGCGCCAGCAGCTTGGCGGGACATCAGGTGCAGTACTTC
d_gene: TRBD1; j_gene: TRBJ1-1; v_gene: TRBV6-2/TRBV6-3; abundance: .; len: 15; CDR3aa: CASSYGGTGRTEAFF; CDR3nt: TGTGCCAGCAGTTACGGCGGGACAGGGAGAACTGAAGCTTTCTTT
d_gene: TRBD1; j_gene: TRBJ2-7; v_gene: TRBV3-1/TRBV3-2; abundance: once; len: 15; CDR3aa: CASSLKGQGAYEQYF; CDR3nt: TGTGCCAGCAGCCTAAAGGGACAGGGGGCCTACGAGCAGTACTTC
d_gene: .; j_gene: TRBJ1-2; v_gene: TRBV10-2; abundance: .; len: 16; CDR3aa: CASSESSTRGFDGYTF; CDR3nt: TGCGCCAGCAGTGAGTCTTCAACACGTGGCTTCGATGGCTACACCTTC
d_gene: .; j_gene: TRBJ1-5; v_gene: TRBV6-6; abundance: .; len: 14; CDR3aa: CASIPDGRNQPQHF; CDR3nt: TGTGCCAGCATCCCAGACGGACGCAATCAGCCCCAGCATTTT
d_gene: TRBD1; j_gene: TRBJ2-7; v_gene: TRBV13; abundance: .; len: 14; CDR3aa: CASSFGTAVYEQYF; CDR3nt: TGTGCCAGCAGCTTCGGGACAGCAGTCTACGAGCAGTACTTC
d_gene: .; j_gene: TRBJ2-4; v_gene: TRBV9; abundance: once; len: 15; CDR3aa: CASSVEGQAKNIQYF; CDR3nt: TGTGCCAGCAGCGTAGAAGGACAGGCCAAAAACATTCAGTACTTC
d_gene: TRBD1; j_gene: TRBJ2-7; v_gene: TRBV7-2; abundance: .; len: 14; CDR3aa: CASSPRTGAGEQYF; CDR3nt: TGTGCCAGCAGCCCGCGGACAGGGGCTGGAGAGCAGTACTTC
d_gene: .; j_gene: TRBJ1-5; v_gene: TRBV19; abundance: few; len: 15; CDR3aa: CASSMRGNSNQPQHF; CDR3nt: TGTGCCAGTAGTATGCGCGGGAATAGCAATCAGCCCCAGCATTTT
d_gene: TRBD1; j_gene: TRBJ1-3; v_gene: TRBV5-1; abundance: .; len: 15; CDR3aa: CASSLGQGAGNTIYF; CDR3nt: TGCGCCAGCAGCTTGGGACAGGGGGCTGGAAACACCATATATTTT
d_gene: .; j_gene: TRBJ2-5; v_gene: TRBV2; abundance: .; len: 14; CDR3aa: CASRPGENQETQYF; CDR3nt: TGTGCCAGCAGGCCGGGGGAGAACCAAGAGACCCAGTACTTC
d_gene: .; j_gene: TRBJ2-7; v_gene: TRBV12-5; abundance: .; len: 12; CDR3aa: CASGLLAYEQYF; CDR3nt: TGTGCTAGTGGTCTCTTGGCTTACGAGCAGTACTTC
d_gene: .; j_gene: TRBJ1-2; v_gene: TRBV6-1; abundance: .; len: 13; CDR3aa: CASSDGPRRGYTF; CDR3nt: TGTGCCAGCAGTGACGGCCCACGGAGGGGCTACACCTTC
d_gene: .; j_gene: TRBJ2-5; v_gene: TRBV2; abundance: .; len: 13; CDR3aa: CASSEQPQETQYF; CDR3nt: TGTGCCAGCAGCGAACAACCACAAGAGACCCAGTACTTC
d_gene: .; j_gene: TRBJ2-3; v_gene: TRBV2; abundance: .; len: 13; CDR3aa: CASSDPATDTQYF; CDR3nt: TGTGCCAGCAGTGATCCGGCTACAGATACGCAGTATTTT
d_gene: .; j_gene: TRBJ2-5; v_gene: TRBV7-6; abundance: .; len: 15; CDR3aa: CASSSSPLYQETQYF; CDR3nt: TGTGCCAGCAGCTCCTCGCCCCTGTACCAAGAGACCCAGTACTTC
d_gene: .; j_gene: TRBJ1-4; v_gene: TRBV5-1; abundance: .; len: 17; CDR3aa: CASSPEGTAWGNEKLFF; CDR3nt: TGCGCCAGCAGCCCCGAGGGGACGGCCTGGGGAAATGAAAAACTGTTTTTT
d_gene: .; j_gene: TRBJ1-5; v_gene: TRBV19; abundance: .; len: 16; CDR3aa: CASSIEGARRNQPQHF; CDR3nt: TGTGCCAGTAGTATAGAAGGCGCTCGGCGCAATCAGCCCCAGCATTTT
d_gene: .; j_gene: TRBJ1-2; v_gene: TRBV2; abundance: .; len: 13; CDR3aa: CASSPTGPYGYTF; CDR3nt: TGTGCCAGCAGCCCAACAGGGCCCTATGGCTACACCTTC
d_gene: .; j_gene: TRBJ1-2; v_gene: TRBV18; abundance: .; len: 17; CDR3aa: CASSPADTVPDRYGYTF; CDR3nt: TGTGCCAGCTCACCGGCGGACACCGTCCCCGACCGCTATGGCTACACCTTC
d_gene: .; j_gene: TRBJ1-2; v_gene: TRBV13; abundance: .; len: 14; CDR3aa: CASSPQGLFYGYTF; CDR3nt: TGTGCCAGCAGCCCCCAAGGGTTGTTCTATGGCTACACCTTC
d_gene: .; j_gene: TRBJ1-4; v_gene: TRBV7-9; abundance: few; len: 14; CDR3aa: CASSLTGASEKLFF; CDR3nt: TGTGCCAGCAGCTTGACTGGGGCGTCTGAAAAACTGTTTTTT
d_gene: .; j_gene: TRBJ2-2; v_gene: TRBV27; abundance: .; len: 13; CDR3aa: CASSFLPGGELFF; CDR3nt: TGTGCCAGCAGTTTTTTACCGGGCGGGGAGCTGTTTTTT
d_gene: .; j_gene: TRBJ2-3; v_gene: TRBV7-3; abundance: .; len: 17; CDR3aa: CASRRAGGDQLTDTQYF; CDR3nt: TGTGCCAGCCGACGGGCAGGAGGCGACCAACTCACAGATACGCAGTATTTT
d_gene: .; j_gene: TRBJ1-2; v_gene: TRBV6-5; abundance: .; len: 12; CDR3aa: CASSSGLYGYTF; CDR3nt: TGTGCCAGCAGTTCTGGATTGTATGGCTACACCTTC
d_gene: .; j_gene: TRBJ1-3; v_gene: TRBV2; abundance: .; len: 15; CDR3aa: CASSEARFPGNTIYF; CDR3nt: TGTGCCAGCAGTGAAGCGCGCTTTCCCGGAAACACCATATATTTT
d_gene: .; j_gene: TRBJ2-5; v_gene: TRBV5-1; abundance: .; len: 16; CDR3aa: CASSFNVAGEQETQYF; CDR3nt: TGCGCCAGCAGCTTTAACGTGGCAGGGGAACAAGAGACCCAGTACTTC
d_gene: TRBD2; j_gene: TRBJ2-2; v_gene: TRBV27; abundance: .; len: 16; CDR3aa: CASSLLAGGFSGELFF; CDR3nt: TGTGCCAGCAGTTTACTCGCGGGGGGTTTTTCCGGGGAGCTGTTTTTT
d_gene: .; j_gene: TRBJ1-2; v_gene: TRBV7-8; abundance: .; len: 13; CDR3aa: CASSLTANYGYTF; CDR3nt: TGTGCCAGCAGCTTGACAGCTAACTATGGCTACACCTTC
d_gene: TRBD1; j_gene: TRBJ2-7; v_gene: TRBV11-3; abundance: .; len: 15; CDR3aa: CASSLEDRASYEQYF; CDR3nt: TGTGCCAGCAGCTTAGAGGACAGGGCCTCCTACGAGCAGTACTTC
d_gene: .; j_gene: TRBJ2-3; v_gene: TRBV4-1; abundance: few; len: 14; CDR3aa: CASSQGTRADTQYF; CDR3nt: TGCGCCAGCAGCCAAGGCACCAGGGCAGATACGCAGTATTTT
d_gene: .; j_gene: TRBJ1-2; v_gene: TRBV6-5; abundance: .; len: 14; CDR3aa: CASTLPPGYDGYTF; CDR3nt: TGTGCCAGCACTCTCCCCCCAGGGTACGATGGCTACACCTTC
d_gene: TRBD1; j_gene: TRBJ2-2; v_gene: TRBV27; abundance: .; len: 17; CDR3aa: CASSPRTGVSNTGELFF; CDR3nt: TGTGCCAGCAGCCCGCGGACAGGGGTATCGAACACCGGGGAGCTGTTTTTT
d_gene: .; j_gene: TRBJ1-4; v_gene: TRBV9; abundance: .; len: 14; CDR3aa: CASGPGVINEKLFF; CDR3nt: TGTGCCAGCGGCCCCGGGGTAATCAATGAAAAACTGTTTTTT
d_gene: TRBD2; j_gene: TRBJ2-1; v_gene: TRBV25-1; abundance: .; len: 15; CDR3aa: CASSEWGGSNNEQFF; CDR3nt: TGTGCCAGCAGTGAATGGGGGGGAAGTAATAATGAGCAGTTCTTC
d_gene: TRBD1; j_gene: TRBJ2-7; v_gene: TRBV5-4; abundance: .; len: 16; CDR3aa: CASSLALGQGVGEQYF; CDR3nt: TGTGCCAGCAGCTTGGCCTTGGGACAGGGGGTCGGGGAGCAGTACTTC
d_gene: .; j_gene: TRBJ2-1; v_gene: TRBV2; abundance: .; len: 16; CDR3aa: CASSRQGPNTYNEQFF; CDR3nt: TGTGCCAGCAGTAGGCAGGGGCCGAACACCTACAATGAGCAGTTCTTC
d_gene: TRBD1; j_gene: TRBJ1-6; v_gene: TRBV9; abundance: .; len: 16; CDR3aa: CASSVGGTGSDSPLHF; CDR3nt: TGTGCCAGCAGCGTAGGAGGGACAGGGTCTGACTCACCCCTCCACTTT
d_gene: .; j_gene: TRBJ1-5; v_gene: TRBV12-5; abundance: .; len: 15; CDR3aa: CASGLVRGSNQPQHF; CDR3nt: TGTGCTAGTGGTTTGGTAAGGGGCAGCAATCAGCCCCAGCATTTT
d_gene: .; j_gene: TRBJ2-7; v_gene: TRBV5-4; abundance: .; len: 14; CDR3aa: CASSLRGDNHEQYF; CDR3nt: TGTGCCAGCAGCTTAAGAGGGGATAACCACGAGCAGTACTTC
d_gene: .; j_gene: TRBJ1-6; v_gene: TRBV7-9; abundance: .; len: 12; CDR3aa: CASSFGNSPLHF; CDR3nt: TGTGCCAGCAGCTTTGGGAATTCACCCCTCCACTTT
d_gene: TRBD2; j_gene: TRBJ2-3; v_gene: TRBV5-6; abundance: .; len: 15; CDR3aa: CASSFTSGGFNTQYF; CDR3nt: TGTGCCAGCAGCTTCACCAGCGGGGGGTTTAATACGCAGTATTTT
d_gene: TRBD1; j_gene: TRBJ2-7; v_gene: TRBV10-2; abundance: .; len: 15; CDR3aa: CASSPPGQVIYEQYF; CDR3nt: TGCGCCAGCAGCCCTCCGGGACAGGTGATCTACGAGCAGTACTTC
d_gene: TRBD2; j_gene: TRBJ2-3; v_gene: TRBV5-1; abundance: .; len: 15; CDR3aa: CASSPSGGISDTQYF; CDR3nt: TGCGCCAGCAGCCCTAGCGGGGGTATCTCAGATACGCAGTATTTT
d_gene: .; j_gene: TRBJ1-1; v_gene: TRBV7-3; abundance: .; len: 13; CDR3aa: CASSLWGNTEAFF; CDR3nt: TGTGCCAGCAGCTTATGGGGGAACACTGAAGCTTTCTTT
d_gene: .; j_gene: TRBJ2-5; v_gene: TRBV6-5; abundance: .; len: 15; CDR3aa: CASCLVGGAQETQYF; CDR3nt: TGTGCCAGCTGTCTTGTGGGGGGGGCTCAAGAGACCCAGTACTTC
d_gene: TRBD2; j_gene: TRBJ2-5; v_gene: TRBV5-1; abundance: .; len: 17; CDR3aa: CASSLAVSSGGQETQYF; CDR3nt: TGCGCCAGCAGCTTAGCGGTCTCTAGCGGGGGTCAAGAGACCCAGTACTTC
d_gene: TRBD2; j_gene: TRBJ2-5; v_gene: TRBV2; abundance: .; len: 16; CDR3aa: CASRERLAGGKETQYF; CDR3nt: TGTGCCAGCAGGGAGAGACTAGCGGGGGGAAAGGAGACCCAGTACTTC
d_gene: .; j_gene: TRBJ2-1; v_gene: TRBV7-9; abundance: .; len: 16; CDR3aa: CASSPPREVGRNEQFF; CDR3nt: TGTGCCAGCAGCCCTCCTAGGGAAGTAGGTAGAAATGAGCAGTTCTTC
d_gene: TRBD2; j_gene: TRBJ2-3; v_gene: TRBV5-1; abundance: .; len: 15; CDR3aa: CASSLGLARPSLQYF; CDR3nt: TGCGCCAGCAGCTTGGGACTAGCGCGGCCGAGTCTGCAGTATTTT
d_gene: TRBD1; j_gene: TRBJ1-5; v_gene: TRBV13; abundance: .; len: 16; CDR3aa: CASSLGRGDRGRPQHF; CDR3nt: TGTGCCAGCAGCTTAGGCCGGGGGGACAGGGGGCGGCCCCAGCATTTT
d_gene: .; j_gene: TRBJ2-7; v_gene: TRBV5-5; abundance: .; len: 12; CDR3aa: CASSFLGGEQYF; CDR3nt: TGTGCCAGCAGCTTCCTCGGGGGCGAGCAGTACTTC
d_gene: TRBD1; j_gene: TRBJ1-4; v_gene: TRBV10-3; abundance: .; len: 15; CDR3aa: CAISETGGDNEKLFF; CDR3nt: TGTGCCATCAGTGAGACAGGGGGTGATAATGAAAAACTGTTTTTT
d_gene: .; j_gene: TRBJ2-7; v_gene: TRBV7-2; abundance: .; len: 13; CDR3aa: CASSLARGNEQYF; CDR3nt: TGTGCCAGCAGCTTAGCTCGGGGCAACGAGCAGTACTTC
d_gene: .; j_gene: TRBJ2-5; v_gene: TRBV5-1; abundance: once; len: 15; CDR3aa: CASSRRAGMQETQYF; CDR3nt: TGCGCCAGCAGCCGGCGGGCGGGGATGCAAGAGACCCAGTACTTC
d_gene: .; j_gene: TRBJ2-7; v_gene: TRBV6-5; abundance: once; len: 15; CDR3aa: CASSLHPEGLYEQYF; CDR3nt: TGTGCCAGCAGCCTCCATCCTGAGGGGCTGTACGAGCAGTACTTC
d_gene: TRBD2; j_gene: TRBJ2-5; v_gene: TRBV3-1/TRBV3-2; abundance: once; len: 16; CDR3aa: CASSQVTAGLDGTQYF; CDR3nt: TGTGCCAGCAGCCAAGTCACCGCAGGACTAGACGGGACCCAGTACTTC
d_gene: .; j_gene: TRBJ2-5; v_gene: TRBV7-2; abundance: .; len: 13; CDR3aa: CASSLGVGETQYF; CDR3nt: TGTGCCAGCAGCTTAGGCGTTGGGGAGACCCAGTACTTC